Following are 7 T cell receptor beta chains from one sample sequenced in a study of control samples from healthy donors and cancer patients. Sequencing used immunoSEQ multiplex PCR; TCRdb keeps in-frame clones, though not all of them. The data contain about 170,000 clones, 90% to 95% of them singletons. Sequencing was carried out using blood. Receptor source: a woman aged 25 to 39 in good health.

The V gene is TRBV6-1, the J gene TRBJ1-5, with D possibly being TRBD1 (6 bases). Per germline, CDR1 MNHNS and CDR2 SASEGT. The CDR3 runs to 13 residues. V lost 3 bases and J lost 6, with 9 bases in between. CDR3 in amino acids: CASSELDSQPQHF. For the CDR3, the DNA is TGTGCCAGCAGTGAGCTGGACAGTCAGCCCCAGCATTTT.

This chain joins TRBV7-8 and TRBJ2-6; 7 bases are shared with TRBD1. CDR1 SGHVS and CDR2 FQNEAQ come from the germline V gene. After removal of 4 bases from V and 0 bases from J, the junction contained 6 bases not matched to a gene. The CDR3 is 17 amino acids. The CDR3 loop is CASSSTGANSGANVLTF. In nucleotides, the CDR3 is TGTGCCAGCAGCTCTACAGGGGCGAACTCTGGGGCCAACGTCCTGACTTTC.

The rearrangement uses TRBV5-5 and TRBJ1-2, with D possibly TRBD1 on 6 matching bases. The germline V and J ends were trimmed by 0 bases and 0 bases, with 6 bases remaining between them. The V gene's germline CDR1 is SGHKS and CDR2 YYEKEE (reference sequence). CDR3 length equals 14 residues. The CDR3 loop is CASSLEGANYGYTF. The CDR3 bases are TGTGCCAGCAGCTTGGAGGGGGCTAACTATGGCTACACCTTC.

The rearrangement uses TRBV19 and TRBJ2-1; 8 bases map to TRBD1. Unmatched junction bases numbered 9, after V lost 5 bases and J lost 3 bases. This CDR3 spans 16 amino acids. CDR1 is LNHDA, CDR2 SQIVND, per germline (reference sequence). In DNA form, the CDR3 reads TGTGCCAGTAGTGATCAGCCGGGACAGGACTACAATGAGCAGTTCTTC. It specifies CASSDQPGQDYNEQFF. Looking up the rest from reference TRBV19 and TRBJ2-1 gives the full variable domain: DGGITQSPKYLFRKEGQNVTLSCEQNLNHDAMYWYRQDPGQGLRLIYYSQIVNDFQKGDIAEGYSVSREKKESFPLTVTSAQKNPTAFYLCASSDQPGQDYNEQFFGPGTRLTVL.

This chain links TRBV14 with TRBJ1-6, with D maybe TRBD1 (6 bases). Trimming pared 1 base from V and 7 bases from J, leaving 11 bases between. Germline lookup yields CDR1 SGHDN and CDR2 FVKESK. CDR3 length: 15 amino acids. The CDR3 reads CASSQAGARNSPLHF. The CDR3 DNA follows: TGTGCCAGCAGCCAAGCAGGGGCTCGGAATTCACCCCTCCACTTT. The variable domain in full, with the rest retrieved from reference TRBV14 and TRBJ1-6, is EAGVTQFPSHSVIEKGQTVTLRCDPISGHDNLYWYRRVMGKEIKFLLHFVKESKQDESGMPNNRFLAERTGGTYSTLKVQPAELEDSGVYFCASSQAGARNSPLHFGNGTRLTVT.

CDR3 region: CASSQSTGNTEAFF. As DNA, the CDR3 is TGTGCCAGCTCACAATCCACGGGGAACACTGAAGCTTTCTTT. The chain uses TRBV18 and TRBJ1-1; D is undetermined. Germline V gene sequence: CDR1 KGHSH, CDR2 LQKENI. This CDR3 has 14 amino acids. Trimming shortened V by 4 bases and J by 1 base, and 10 bases separated the two germline ends.

This chain links TRBV18 with TRBJ1-4, with D maybe TRBD1 (6 bases). The V gene lost 4 bases and the J gene lost 5 bases, with 8 bases spanning the gap. CDR1 and CDR2 (germline): KGHSH, LQKENI. This CDR3 spans 13 amino acids. CDR3: CASSQGGNEKLFF. In nucleotides, the CDR3 is TGTGCCAGCTCACAGGGGGGAAATGAAAAACTGTTTTTT.